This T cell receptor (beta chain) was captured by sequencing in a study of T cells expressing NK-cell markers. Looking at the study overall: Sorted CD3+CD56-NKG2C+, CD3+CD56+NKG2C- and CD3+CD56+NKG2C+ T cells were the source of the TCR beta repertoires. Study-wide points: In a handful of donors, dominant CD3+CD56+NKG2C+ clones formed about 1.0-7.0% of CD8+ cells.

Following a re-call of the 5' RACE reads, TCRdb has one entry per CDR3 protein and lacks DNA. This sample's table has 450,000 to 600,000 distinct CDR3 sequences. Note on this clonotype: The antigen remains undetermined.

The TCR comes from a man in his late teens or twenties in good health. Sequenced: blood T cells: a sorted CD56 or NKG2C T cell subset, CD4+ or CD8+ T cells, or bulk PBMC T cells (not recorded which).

The CDR3 loop reads CASSLEGMREQFF. J is TRBJ2-1 and V is TRBV5-1; TCRdb reports TRBD1, a call that lacks DNA to check it against. Looked up from germline, CDR1 is SGHRS and CDR2 is YFSETQ. The CDR3 runs to 13 residues.